Listed below are T cell receptor beta chains from one sample, sequenced in a study of blood T cell repertoires in COVID-19. Using immunoSEQ multiplex PCR, the repertoire was profiled, and TCRdb retains in-frame clones only, with some absent. The sample consists of 200,000 to 250,000 clones, around 84% of them appearing once. The sample was peripheral blood. These receptors were taken from a man aged 60-69 years with acute or convalescent COVID-19. Each CDR3 is given with its conserved first and last residue. D genes are given only for firm matches. Size tells how often a clone was seen (once, few, many) or the class of an expanded clone, and some rows leave it out.

D gene,J gene,clone size,V gene,CDR3 DNA,CDR3 protein
TRBD1,TRBJ2-7,NA,TRBV19,TGTGCCAGTAGTGCTCCAGGGGGAAGATCCTACGAGCAGTACTTC,CASSAPGGRSYEQYF
NA,TRBJ1-6,NA,TRBV3-1/TRBV3-2,TGTGCCAGCAGCCAAGACCAGGGCAGGAATTCACCCCTCCACTTT,CASSQDQGRNSPLHF
NA,TRBJ2-2,NA,TRBV21-1,TGTGCCAGCAGCACACAGGGAACGAGCGGGGAGCTGTTTTTT,CASSTQGTSGELFF
NA,TRBJ1-5,NA,TRBV6-2/TRBV6-3,TGTGCCAGCAGTCACCCGGGTGGCTATAGCAATCAGCCCCAGCATTTT,CASSHPGGYSNQPQHF
NA,TRBJ1-2,NA,TRBV28,TGTGCCAGCACTCTAGGGGCAGGTCTTTCTCCTAACTATGGCTACACCTTC,CASTLGAGLSPNYGYTF
NA,TRBJ2-3,NA,TRBV5-1,TGCGCCAGCAGCCTTTTTCAAATAGACATACTCTACACAGATACGCAGTATTTT,CASSLFQIDILYTDTQYF
NA,TRBJ2-5,NA,TRBV7-7,TGTGCCAGCAGCCCTACCGCAGGGTCCCAGGAGACCCAGTACTTC,CASSPTAGSQETQYF
NA,TRBJ1-1,NA,TRBV7-2,TGTGCCAGCAGCACGACACGGATCTCTACGGAAGCTTTCTTT,CASSTTRISTEAFF
NA,TRBJ2-5,once,TRBV7-3,TGTGCCAGCAGCCGGACTAACCAAGAGACCCAGTACTTC,CASSRTNQETQYF
TRBD1,TRBJ1-5,few,TRBV2,TGTGCCAGCAGAGAACAGGGGCCTTCGGCGCATTTT,CASREQGPSAHF
NA,TRBJ1-2,few,TRBV19,TGTGCCAGTACCGCAAACTCCCGCCACACCTTC,CASTANSRHTF
NA,TRBJ1-2,few,TRBV6-6,TGTGCCAGCAGTTACCTAACAGAATTCGGCTACACCTTC,CASSYLTEFGYTF
TRBD2,TRBJ2-1,once,TRBV5-1,TGCGCCAGCAGCCACGGACTAGCGGGACCAGGGGTTGAGCAGTTCTTC,CASSHGLAGPGVEQFF
NA,TRBJ2-5,NA,TRBV4-1,TGCGCCAGCAGCCCCCGATACAGGCTTGGGGGGGAGACCCAGTACTTC,CASSPRYRLGGETQYF
NA,TRBJ1-6,NA,TRBV7-2,TGTGCCAGCAGCTTAGTTGGGGGGGCGGGTTCACCCCTCCACTTT,CASSLVGGAGSPLHF
NA,TRBJ2-3,NA,TRBV3-1/TRBV3-2,TGTGCCAGCAGCCCCCAGGGGCCCACAGATACGCAGTATTTT,CASSPQGPTDTQYF
TRBD2,TRBJ2-1,NA,TRBV7-9,TGTGCCAGCAGCCCCCGGCGACTAGCGGACTACAATGAGCAGTTCTTC,CASSPRRLADYNEQFF
NA,TRBJ2-5,NA,TRBV9,TGTGCCAGCAGCGTAGGTAATCTAGACGAGGACCAGTACTTC,CASSVGNLDEDQYF
TRBD2,TRBJ2-2,NA,TRBV6-5,TGTGCCAGCAGTCCTAGCGGGGGGGGCGCCGGGGAGCTGTTTTTT,CASSPSGGGAGELFF
TRBD1,TRBJ2-3,NA,TRBV10-3,TGTGCCATCAGCAACAGGGGGTCCACAGATACGCAGTATTTT,CAISNRGSTDTQYF
TRBD2,TRBJ2-1,NA,TRBV6-5,TGTGCCAGCAGTAAGACTAGCGGGGGGGCGTATGAGCAGTTCTTC,CASSKTSGGAYEQFF
NA,TRBJ1-2,NA,TRBV5-1,TGCGCCGGCGCACAGCTTGAGTTTCCCTTTGACGGCTACACCTTC,CAGAQLEFPFDGYTF
TRBD1,TRBJ1-2,NA,TRBV28,TGTGCCAGCAGGAGCCCCGGGACAGGGCAAACTAACTATGGCTACACCTTC,CASRSPGTGQTNYGYTF
TRBD1,TRBJ2-7,NA,TRBV2,TGTGCCAGCAGTGTCATGGGACAGGGGGCCTACGAGCAGTACTTC,CASSVMGQGAYEQYF
TRBD1,TRBJ1-1,NA,TRBV3-1/TRBV3-2,TGTGCCAGCAGCCATTCGGACAGGGGGACTGAAGCTTTCTTT,CASSHSDRGTEAFF
NA,TRBJ1-5,NA,TRBV27,TGTGCCAGCAGTTTATTGGCCGGGGGTGGCAATCAGCCCCAGCATTTT,CASSLLAGGGNQPQHF
TRBD2,TRBJ2-1,NA,TRBV10-1,TGCGCCAGCAGTATTAGCGGGGTTTCTGCCAATGAGCAGTTCTTC,CASSISGVSANEQFF
TRBD1,TRBJ2-1,once,TRBV7-9,TGTGCCAGCAGCGGGATTGGGACAGGTGACAATGAGCAGTTCTTC,CASSGIGTGDNEQFF
TRBD1,TRBJ2-2,NA,TRBV6-5,TGTGCCAGCGCCCGGGACAGGGCGAACACCGGGGAGCTGTTTTTT,CASARDRANTGELFF
NA,TRBJ1-2,NA,TRBV11-1,TGTGCCAGCAGGCCGAACAGGGATTGGGGCTACACCTTC,CASRPNRDWGYTF
NA,TRBJ2-1,NA,TRBV19,TGTGCCAGTAGTCCCCGAACAGGGTGGGGCCTTAATGAGCAGTTCTTC,CASSPRTGWGLNEQFF
NA,TRBJ2-2,NA,TRBV11-2,TGTGCCAGCAGCTGGTCCTCAGGGGGGCGAGGCACCGGGGAGCTGTTTTTT,CASSWSSGGRGTGELFF
NA,TRBJ1-2,NA,TRBV12-3/TRBV12-4,TGTGCCAGCAGTTTTAAGGAACGAGGGGGCTACACCTTC,CASSFKERGGYTF
NA,TRBJ1-1,NA,TRBV5-1,TGCGCCAGCACCGAAGAGGCGACAACAGGGATCACTGAAGCTTTCTTT,CASTEEATTGITEAFF
NA,TRBJ1-6,once,TRBV10-3,TGTGCCATCAGTGAGTCGGGGGGGGCCCTCCACTTT,CAISESGGALHF
TRBD1,TRBJ1-2,NA,TRBV27,TGTGCCAGCAGTTTCCAGACAGGGGCGGGGGGCTACACCTTC,CASSFQTGAGGYTF
TRBD2,TRBJ2-1,NA,TRBV5-6,TGTGCCAGCAGTACTCCTAGCGGGGGGGCCTTCGATGAGCAGTTCTTC,CASSTPSGGAFDEQFF
TRBD1,TRBJ2-2,NA,TRBV5-1,TGCGCCAGCAGCTTGAACACGGGACAGCCGACCGGGGAGCTGTTTTTT,CASSLNTGQPTGELFF
NA,TRBJ1-2,NA,TRBV28,TGTGCCAGCAGTCGCGTTGACATGAACTATGGCTACACCTTC,CASSRVDMNYGYTF
NA,TRBJ2-3,NA,TRBV7-2,TGTGCCAGCAGCGACATAGGTACAGGCACAGATACGCAGTATTTT,CASSDIGTGTDTQYF
NA,TRBJ1-6,NA,TRBV3-1/TRBV3-2,TGTGCCAGCAGCCAGGGAGGGGGGAACACCTATAATTCACCCCTCCACTTT,CASSQGGGNTYNSPLHF
NA,TRBJ2-5,NA,TRBV5-1,TGCGCCAGCAGCCCCCTAGGGGCCCAAGAGACCCAGTACTTC,CASSPLGAQETQYF
NA,TRBJ2-5,NA,TRBV7-8,TGTGCCAGCAGCTTATCAGGGATCGAGACCCAGTACTTC,CASSLSGIETQYF
NA,TRBJ2-3,NA,TRBV7-7,TGTGCCAGCAGCTTAGGTCTAGCGTACACAGATACGCAGTATTTT,CASSLGLAYTDTQYF
TRBD1,TRBJ1-1,NA,TRBV5-1,TGCGCCAGCAGCTTGGCCGGGACAGCCGAAGCTTTCTTT,CASSLAGTAEAFF
TRBD1,TRBJ1-2,NA,TRBV2,TGTGCCAGCAGCCTCGGACAGGGAAGAGGGTATGGCTACACCTTC,CASSLGQGRGYGYTF
TRBD1,TRBJ1-4,NA,TRBV7-6,TGTGCCAGCAGCTTAGAGGGGGCCGGGGCAACTAATGAAAAACTGTTTTTT,CASSLEGAGATNEKLFF
TRBD1,TRBJ2-6,NA,TRBV7-2,TGTGCCAGCAGCTTAGGAGGGACAGGGAGGACTGGGGCCAACGTCCTGACTTTC,CASSLGGTGRTGANVLTF
NA,TRBJ2-2,NA,TRBV11-1,TGTGCCAGCAGCGACAGGTCTGCGAACACCGGGGAGCTGTTTTTT,CASSDRSANTGELFF